The 5 T cell receptor beta chains in this list originate from one sample, sequenced in a study of cytotoxic CD8 clonotypes in ibrutinib-treated CLL. The table came from immunoSEQ multiplex PCR; TCRdb's copy has only in-frame clones and leaves some out. The repertoire holds around 160,000 clones, with approximately 80% as singletons. Sequenced material: PBMCs, taken after 12 months of ibrutinib treatment. All receptors come from a human donor with chronic lymphocytic leukemia.

The CDR3 region has the DNA TGTGCCAGCACCAGCTGGCAGACCAACACTGAAGCTTTCTTT. Translated, it gives CASTSWQTNTEAFF. The rearrangement uses TRBV6-1 and TRBJ1-1; D is undetermined. The CDR3 is 14 residues long. The V end was cut by 7 bases, the J end by 2 bases, with 14 bases between. Germline V gene lookup returns CDR1 MNHNS and CDR2 SASEGT.

The chain joins TRBV28 to TRBJ1-1; D is uncertain. Deletions cut 5 bases from V and 2 bases from J, with 6 bases between. This CDR3 is 12 amino acids long. Per the germline V gene, CDR1 is MDHEN and CDR2 is SYDVKM. CDR3 region: CASSKRNTEAFF. The CDR3, as DNA: TGTGCCAGCAGTAAGCGCAACACTGAAGCTTTCTTT.

This clone was recorded only once. The chain combines TRBV6-5 with TRBJ1-1; possibly TRBD1 for D (5 bases). The CDR3 contains 14 residues. Trimming cost V 6 bases and J 2 bases, with 13 bases left between them. Germline CDR1 reads MNHEY; CDR2 reads SVGAGI. The CDR3 here is CASRPGLPNTEAFF. The CDR3 region has the DNA TGTGCCAGCAGGCCGGGACTCCCCAACACTGAAGCTTTCTTT.

This clone was seen repeatedly, ten times or more. The chain carries TRBV5-6 and TRBJ1-2, with D uncertain. Trimming left V 4 bases short and J 6 bases short, with 13 bases between. CDR3 length equals 13 residues. CDR1 is SGHDT and CDR2 is YYEEEE in the germline V gene. The chain's CDR3 is CASSDVGGNGYTF. The CDR3 DNA sequence: TGTGCCAGCAGCGACGTGGGCGGAAATGGCTACACCTTC.

The genes are TRBV7-3 and TRBJ2-7; 7 positions agree with TRBD1. The germline V gene encodes CDR1 SGHTA and CDR2 FQGTGA. This CDR3 has 15 residues. J gave up 6 bases and V 5 bases, and 13 bases lay outside the gene matches. The CDR3 region is CASSATGAPGGEQYF. CDR3 coding DNA: TGTGCCAGCAGCGCCACAGGGGCCCCCGGAGGCGAGCAGTACTTC.